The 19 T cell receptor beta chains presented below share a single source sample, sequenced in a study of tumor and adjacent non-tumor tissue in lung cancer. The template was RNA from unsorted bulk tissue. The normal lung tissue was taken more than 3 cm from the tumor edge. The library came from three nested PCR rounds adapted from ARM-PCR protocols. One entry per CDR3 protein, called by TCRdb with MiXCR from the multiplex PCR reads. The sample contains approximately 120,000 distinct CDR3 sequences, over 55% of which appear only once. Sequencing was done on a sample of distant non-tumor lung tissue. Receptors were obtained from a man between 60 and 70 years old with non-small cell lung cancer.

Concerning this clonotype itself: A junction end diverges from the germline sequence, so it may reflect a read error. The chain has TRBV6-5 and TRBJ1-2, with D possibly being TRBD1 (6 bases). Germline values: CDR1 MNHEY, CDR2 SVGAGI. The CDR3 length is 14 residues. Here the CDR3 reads CASRPGGGAIGYTF. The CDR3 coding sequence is TGTGCTAGCAGACCTGGGGGGGGCGCGATTGGCTACACCTTC.

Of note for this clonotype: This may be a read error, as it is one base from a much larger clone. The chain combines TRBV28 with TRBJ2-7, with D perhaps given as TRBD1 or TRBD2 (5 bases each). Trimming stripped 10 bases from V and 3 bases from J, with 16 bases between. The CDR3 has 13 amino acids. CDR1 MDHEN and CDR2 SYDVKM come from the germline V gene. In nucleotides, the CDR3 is TGTGCCAACAGATCCAGGGAGCGCTACGAGCAGTACTTC. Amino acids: CANRSRERYEQYF.

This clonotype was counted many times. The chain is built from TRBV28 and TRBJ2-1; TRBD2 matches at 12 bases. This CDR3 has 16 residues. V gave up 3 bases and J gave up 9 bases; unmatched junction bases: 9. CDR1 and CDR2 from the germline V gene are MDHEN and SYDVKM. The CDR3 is CASSLLGLAGLGEQFF. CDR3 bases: TGTGCCAGCAGTTTGCTCGGACTAGCGGGATTGGGTGAGCAGTTCTTC. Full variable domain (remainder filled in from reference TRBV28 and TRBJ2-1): DVKVTQSSRYLVKRTGEKVFLECVQDMDHENMFWYRQDPGLGLRLIYFSYDVKMKEKGDIPEGYSVSREKKERFSLILESASTNQTSMYLCASSLLGLAGLGEQFFGPGTRLTVL.

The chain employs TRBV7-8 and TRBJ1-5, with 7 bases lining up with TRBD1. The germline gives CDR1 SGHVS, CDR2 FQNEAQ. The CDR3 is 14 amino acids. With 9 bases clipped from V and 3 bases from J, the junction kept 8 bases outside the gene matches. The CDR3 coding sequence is TGTGCCAGGAGCACGGGACAGAACAATCAGCCCCAGCATTTT. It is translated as CARSTGQNNQPQHF.

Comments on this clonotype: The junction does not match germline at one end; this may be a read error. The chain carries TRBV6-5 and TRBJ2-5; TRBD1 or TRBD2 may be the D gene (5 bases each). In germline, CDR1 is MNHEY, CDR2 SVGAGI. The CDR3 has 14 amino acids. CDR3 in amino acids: CANSYLGEGEIQYF. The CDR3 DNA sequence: TGTGCCAACAGTTACTTGGGGGAAGGGGAGATCCAGTACTTC.

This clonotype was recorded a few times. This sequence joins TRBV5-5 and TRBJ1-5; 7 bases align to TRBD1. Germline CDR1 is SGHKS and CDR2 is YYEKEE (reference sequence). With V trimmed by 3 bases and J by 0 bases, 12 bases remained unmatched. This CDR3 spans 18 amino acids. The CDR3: CASSSNPGTENSNQPQHF. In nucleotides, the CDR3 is TGTGCCAGCAGCTCCAACCCGGGGACAGAAAATAGCAATCAGCCCCAGCATTTT.

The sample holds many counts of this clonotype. The CDR3 protein is CASSLGQGVAYEQYF. CDR3 DNA: TGCGCCAGCAGCTTGGGTCAGGGGGTGGCCTACGAGCAGTACTTC. This chain uses TRBV5-1 with TRBJ2-7; TRBD1 matches at 7 bases. CDR1 SGHRS and CDR2 YFSETQ come from the germline V gene. V shed 0 bases and J 2 bases; nucleotides not matched to a gene: 5. CDR3 length: 15 residues.

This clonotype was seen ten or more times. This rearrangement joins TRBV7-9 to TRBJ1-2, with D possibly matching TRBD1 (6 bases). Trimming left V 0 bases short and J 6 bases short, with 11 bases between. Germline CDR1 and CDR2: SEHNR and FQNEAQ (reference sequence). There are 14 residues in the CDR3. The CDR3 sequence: CASSLAGTQDGYTF. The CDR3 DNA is TGTGCCAGCAGCTTAGCCGGGACACAAGATGGCTACACCTTC.

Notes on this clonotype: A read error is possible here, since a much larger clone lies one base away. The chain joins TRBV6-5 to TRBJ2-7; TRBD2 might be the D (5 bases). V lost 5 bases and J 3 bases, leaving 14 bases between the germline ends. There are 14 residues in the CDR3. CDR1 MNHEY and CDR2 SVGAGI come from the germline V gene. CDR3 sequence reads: CASSQPERGYEQYF. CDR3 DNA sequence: TGTGCCAGCAGTCAACCGGAACGGGGCTACGAGCAGTACTTC.

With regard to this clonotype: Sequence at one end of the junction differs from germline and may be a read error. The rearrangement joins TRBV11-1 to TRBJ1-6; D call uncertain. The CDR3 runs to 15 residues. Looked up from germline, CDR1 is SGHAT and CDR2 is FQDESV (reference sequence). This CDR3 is CASSRGRGNNSPLHF. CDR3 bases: TGTGCTAGCAGCCGAGGACGTGGGAACAATTCGCCCCTCCACTTT.

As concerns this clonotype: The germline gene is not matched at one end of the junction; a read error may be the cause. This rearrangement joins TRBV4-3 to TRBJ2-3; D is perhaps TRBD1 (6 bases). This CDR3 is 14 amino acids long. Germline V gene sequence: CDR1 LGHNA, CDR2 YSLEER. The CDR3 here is CVSSQRPGQDTQYF. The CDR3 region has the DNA TGCGTCAGCAGCCAGAGGCCGGGACAAGATACTCAGTATTTT.

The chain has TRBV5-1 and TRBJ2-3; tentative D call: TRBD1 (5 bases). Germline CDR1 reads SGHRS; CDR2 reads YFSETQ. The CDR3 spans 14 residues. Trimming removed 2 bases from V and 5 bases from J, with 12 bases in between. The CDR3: CASSFGAREDTQYF. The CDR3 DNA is TGCGCCAGCAGCTTTGGGGCAAGAGAAGATACGCAGTATTTT.

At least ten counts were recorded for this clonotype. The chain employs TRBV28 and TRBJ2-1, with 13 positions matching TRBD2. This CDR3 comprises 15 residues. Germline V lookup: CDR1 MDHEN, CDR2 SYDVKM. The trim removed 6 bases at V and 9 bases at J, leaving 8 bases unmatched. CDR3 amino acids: CASSHTSGRAGEQFF. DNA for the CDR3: TGTGCCAGCAGCCACACTAGCGGGAGGGCCGGTGAGCAGTTCTTC.

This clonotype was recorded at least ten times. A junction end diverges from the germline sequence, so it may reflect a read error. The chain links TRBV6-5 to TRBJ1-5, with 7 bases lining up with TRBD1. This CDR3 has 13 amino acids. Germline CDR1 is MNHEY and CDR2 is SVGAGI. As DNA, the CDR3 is TGTGCCAGCAGGGAGACAGGGAATCAGCCCCCGCATTTT. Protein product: CASRETGNQPPHF.

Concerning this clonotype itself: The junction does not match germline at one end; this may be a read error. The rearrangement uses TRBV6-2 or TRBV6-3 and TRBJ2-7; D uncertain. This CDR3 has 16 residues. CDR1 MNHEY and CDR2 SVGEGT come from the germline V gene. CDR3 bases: TGTGCCAGCAGTTACTCTCCGGTACCCAGCTCCTACGGGCAGTACTTC. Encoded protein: CASSYSPVPSSYGQYF.

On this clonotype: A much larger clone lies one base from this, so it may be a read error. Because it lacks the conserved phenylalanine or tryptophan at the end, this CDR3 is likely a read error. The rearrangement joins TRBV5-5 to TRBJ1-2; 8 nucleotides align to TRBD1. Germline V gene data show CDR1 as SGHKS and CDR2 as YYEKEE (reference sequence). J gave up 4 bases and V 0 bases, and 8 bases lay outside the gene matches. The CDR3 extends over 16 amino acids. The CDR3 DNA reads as TGTGCCAGCAGCTTGGGTGCAGGGGGCCAAACCTATGGCTACACCCTC. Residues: CASSLGAGGQTYGYTL.

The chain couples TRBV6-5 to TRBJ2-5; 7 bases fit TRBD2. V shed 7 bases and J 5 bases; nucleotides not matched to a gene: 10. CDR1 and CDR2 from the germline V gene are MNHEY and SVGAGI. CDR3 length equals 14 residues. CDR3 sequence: CASNPAGEGETQYF. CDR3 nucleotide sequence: TGTGCCAGCAACCCCGCGGGAGAGGGGGAGACCCAGTACTTC.

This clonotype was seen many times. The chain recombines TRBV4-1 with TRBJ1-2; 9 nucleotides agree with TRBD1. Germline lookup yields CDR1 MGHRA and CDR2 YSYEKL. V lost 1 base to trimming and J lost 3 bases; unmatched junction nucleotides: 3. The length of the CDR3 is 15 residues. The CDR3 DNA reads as TGCGCCAGCAGCCAAGGGGACAGGGAAGACTATGGCTACACCTTC. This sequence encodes CASSQGDREDYGYTF.

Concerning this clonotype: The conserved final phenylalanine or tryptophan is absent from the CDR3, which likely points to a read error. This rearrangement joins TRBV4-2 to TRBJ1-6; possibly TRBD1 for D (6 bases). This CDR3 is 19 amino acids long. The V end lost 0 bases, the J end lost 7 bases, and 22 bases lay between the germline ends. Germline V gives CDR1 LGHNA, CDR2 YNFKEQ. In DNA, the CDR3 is TGTGCCAGCAGCCAAGAGGTCCTTCGCACGGGACAAGCCAATTCACCCCTCCACTCT. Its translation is CASSQEVLRTGQANSPLHS.